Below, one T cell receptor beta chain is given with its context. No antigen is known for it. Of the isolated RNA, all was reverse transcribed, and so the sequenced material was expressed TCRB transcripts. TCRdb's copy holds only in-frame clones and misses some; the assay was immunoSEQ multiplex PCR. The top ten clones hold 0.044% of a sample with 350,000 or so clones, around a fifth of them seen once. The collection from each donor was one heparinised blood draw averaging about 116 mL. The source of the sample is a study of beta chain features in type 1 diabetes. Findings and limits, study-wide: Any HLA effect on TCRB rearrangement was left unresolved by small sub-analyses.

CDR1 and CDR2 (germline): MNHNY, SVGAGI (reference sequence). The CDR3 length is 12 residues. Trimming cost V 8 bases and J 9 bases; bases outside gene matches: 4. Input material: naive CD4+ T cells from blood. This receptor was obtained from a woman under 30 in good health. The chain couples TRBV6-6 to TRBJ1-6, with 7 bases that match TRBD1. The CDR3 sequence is CASLTGSSPLHF. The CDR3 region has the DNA TGTGCCAGCCTGACAGGGAGTTCACCCCTCCACTTT.